Each of the 23 T cell receptor beta chains below was sequenced from the same sample in a study of graft-versus-host responses after intestinal transplantation. TCRdb's table, derived via immunoSEQ multiplex PCR, lists solely in-frame clones and lacks some. The sample has 90,000 to 130,000 clones; roughly 95% are singletons. For these TCRs, the target antigens are not known. This specimen consisted of unstimulated CD8+ T cells sorted from spleen or lymph node cells, obtained before intestinal transplant. Receptor source: a human donor who received an intestinal transplant.

This clone was counted a few times. This sequence joins TRBV7-9 and TRBJ2-7, with TRBD2 matching over 8 bases. The CDR3 consists of 16 residues. Per the germline V gene, CDR1 is SEHNR and CDR2 is FQNEAQ (reference sequence). V was clipped by 4 bases and J by 1 base; unmatched bases: 9. DNA for the CDR3: TGTGCCAGCAGCTCCTGGGGGACTAGGGGTTCCTACGAGCAGTACTTC. It yields the protein CASSSWGTRGSYEQYF.

The CDR3 region is CASSIGTSDRGNEQFF. DNA of the CDR3: TGTGCCAGCAGCATCGGGACTAGCGATAGGGGCAATGAGCAGTTCTTC. The genes are TRBV7-3 and TRBJ2-1; TRBD2 matches 10 bases. J gave up 6 bases and V 5 bases, and 10 bases lay outside the gene matches. The CDR3 runs to 16 residues. Germline assignment: CDR1 SGHTA and CDR2 FQGTGA.

This chain uses TRBV6-5 with TRBJ2-7; weak D call: TRBD1 (5 bases). Looked up from germline, CDR1 is MNHEY and CDR2 is SVGAGI. Trimming pared 4 bases from V and 1 base from J, leaving 11 bases between. The CDR3 has 14 amino acids. CDR3 region: CASSFQGGSYEQYF. CDR3 coding DNA: TGTGCCAGCAGTTTCCAGGGTGGGTCCTACGAGCAGTACTTC.

This chain joins TRBV9 and TRBJ1-5, with 7 bases fitting TRBD1. The CDR3 extends over 17 amino acids. V lost 2 bases, J lost 6 bases, and 14 bases stayed unmatched. Germline V gene sequence: CDR1 SGDLS, CDR2 YYNGEE. CDR3 protein: CASSVQVEGAQGQPQHF. The CDR3 DNA is TGTGCCAGCAGCGTTCAAGTTGAGGGGGCGCAGGGTCAGCCCCAGCATTTT.

The sample holds one count of this clone. The chain is built from TRBV4-1 and TRBJ2-2; TRBD2 matches 13 bases. This CDR3 contains 16 residues. The germline V gene has CDR1 MGHRA and CDR2 YSYEKL. The V gene end was trimmed by 4 bases and the J gene end by 5 bases; junction bases not matched to a gene: 4. The CDR3 DNA reads TGCGCCAGCAGCCCCCAGGGACTAGCGGGAACCGGGGAGCTGTTTTTT. Translated: CASSPQGLAGTGELFF.

The CDR3 nucleotides read TGTGCCAGCAGCTTAGCGGCTGTAACAGGGGGCACAGATACGCAGTATTTT. Its translation: CASSLAAVTGGTDTQYF. This chain links TRBV7-9 with TRBJ2-3; 7 positions agree with TRBD1. This CDR3 spans 17 amino acids. CDR1 is SEHNR and CDR2 is FQNEAQ in the germline V gene (reference sequence). V lost 0 bases, J lost 1 base, and 7 bases stayed unmatched.

The chain combines TRBV30 with TRBJ1-4; D remains ambiguous. Per the germline V gene, CDR1 is GTSNPN and CDR2 is SVGIG (reference sequence). Trimming cost V 2 bases and J 7 bases, with 11 bases left between them. The CDR3 runs 13 residues. CDR3 residues: CAWSWGVGEKLFF. The CDR3 DNA sequence: TGTGCCTGGAGTTGGGGTGTAGGTGAAAAACTGTTTTTT.

The chain joins TRBV7-8 to TRBJ2-5; D call uncertain. CDR1 is SGHVS, CDR2 FQNEAQ, per germline. The CDR3 has 13 amino acids. Trimming stripped 5 bases from V and 2 bases from J, with 9 bases between. The CDR3 DNA reads as TGTGCCAGCAGCCAGATTGAGCAAGAGACCCAGTACTTC. It is translated as CASSQIEQETQYF.

CDR3 in amino acids: CASSLGGTRELFF. CDR3 sequence (DNA): TGCGCCAGCAGCTTGGGGGGGACCCGGGAGCTGTTTTTT. This rearrangement joins TRBV5-1 to TRBJ2-2; D may be TRBD1 or TRBD2 (5 bases each). Trimming left V 0 bases short and J 9 bases short, with 9 bases between. This CDR3 is built from 13 residues. Per germline, CDR1 SGHRS and CDR2 YFSETQ. Looking up the rest from reference TRBV5-1 and TRBJ2-2 gives the full variable domain: KAGVTQTPRYLIKTRGQQVTLSCSPISGHRSVSWYQQTPGQGLQFLFEYFSETQRNKGNFPGRFSGRQFSNSRSEMNVSTLELGDSALYLCASSLGGTRELFFGEGSRLTVL.

The chain recombines TRBV7-9 with TRBJ2-7; TRBD2 matches 11 bases. This CDR3 comprises 15 residues. Germline CDR1 SEHNR, CDR2 FQNEAQ (reference sequence). The trim removed 4 bases at V and 6 bases at J, leaving 8 bases unmatched. CDR3 protein: CASSSTSGIWVEQYF. DNA of the CDR3: TGTGCCAGCAGCTCGACTAGCGGGATTTGGGTCGAGCAGTACTTC.

This clone was counted once. The rearrangement uses TRBV29-1 and TRBJ2-2, with D perhaps matching TRBD1 (6 bases). In germline, CDR1 is SQVTM, CDR2 ANQGSEA. V dropped 4 bases and J dropped 3 bases, with 12 bases sitting between them. The CDR3 runs to 14 residues. Here the CDR3 reads CSVVGGGHTGELFF. In DNA, the CDR3 is TGCAGCGTTGTTGGGGGCGGCCACACCGGGGAGCTGTTTTTT.

The V gene is TRBV4-1, the J gene TRBJ2-7; D not resolved. Germline lookup yields CDR1 MGHRA and CDR2 YSYEKL. The CDR3 extends over 13 amino acids. The V end was cut by 0 bases, the J end by 3 bases, with 6 bases between. The CDR3 protein is CASSQDLLYEQYF. The CDR3, as DNA: TGCGCCAGCAGCCAAGATCTTCTCTACGAGCAGTACTTC.

This clone was found once. This chain uses TRBV18 with TRBJ2-7; 9 positions agree with TRBD2. The CDR3 is made up of 15 amino acids. Losses at the gene ends were 6 bases for V and 5 bases for J; bases not matched to a gene: 11. Germline assignment: CDR1 KGHSH and CDR2 LQKENI. CDR3 amino acids: CASSQTGGRAHEQYF. Written as DNA, the CDR3 is TGTGCCAGCTCCCAAACCGGCGGGAGGGCCCACGAGCAGTACTTC.

This clone was seen only a few times. V usage is TRBV5-6 and J usage is TRBJ2-7, with D perhaps TRBD1 (6 bases). The V end was cut by 5 bases, the J end by 7 bases, with 16 bases between. The CDR3 has 13 residues. Germline values: CDR1 SGHDT, CDR2 YYEEEE. In nucleotides, the CDR3 is TGTGCCAGCAGTGACAGGCTTGCCAGGGAGCAGTACTTC. Amino acids: CASSDRLAREQYF.

As to this clone: The same CDR3 arises from other DNA sequences in this sample as well. V and J are TRBV7-9 and TRBJ2-7, with 9 bases identical to TRBD1. The CDR3 spans 15 residues. Germline loops: CDR1 SEHNR, CDR2 FQNEAQ (reference sequence). The J segment lost 1 base and the V segment lost 3 bases, leaving 4 bases of the junction unmatched. This chain's CDR3 is CASSFSGQGSYEQYF. CDR3 DNA: TGTGCCAGCAGCTTCTCGGGACAGGGATCCTACGAGCAGTACTTC.

The rearrangement joins TRBV7-9 to TRBJ2-1; 10 bases align to TRBD2. Trimming removed 5 bases from V and 4 bases from J; junction bases left unmatched: 8. Germline V CDR1 and CDR2: SEHNR, FQNEAQ (reference sequence). The CDR3 has 16 residues. The CDR3 DNA follows: TGTGCCAGCAGCCCTGCACTAGCGGGGCTTTACAATGAGCAGTTCTTC. Protein: CASSPALAGLYNEQFF.

V and J are TRBV19 and TRBJ2-2; tentatively, D is TRBD1 or TRBD2 (6 bases each). This CDR3 has 15 amino acids. V was clipped by 3 bases and J by 6 bases, with 14 bases between them. CDR1 is LNHDA and CDR2 is SQIVND in the germline V gene (reference sequence). CDR3 sequence: CASSIGSGDSGELFF. CDR3 bases: TGTGCCAGTAGTATTGGGTCAGGGGACTCCGGGGAGCTGTTTTTT.

The chain has TRBV11-2 and TRBJ2-3, with unresolved D. Germline lookup yields CDR1 SGHAT and CDR2 FQNNGV. The V and J ends lost 1 base and 3 bases respectively, with 11 bases between them. There are 15 residues in the CDR3. Written as DNA, the CDR3 is TGTGCCAGCAGCTTAGCCTCCCGTAGAACAGATACGCAGTATTTT. Amino acid sequence: CASSLASRRTDTQYF.

The chain employs TRBV9 and TRBJ2-1; weak D call: TRBD1 (6 bases). This CDR3 comprises 17 residues. Trimming left V 4 bases short and J 9 bases short, with 26 bases between. Germline V gene lookup returns CDR1 SGDLS and CDR2 YYNGEE. In nucleotides, the CDR3 is TGTGCCAGCAGCCTTAGACAGGACTCCTTACCTACAAGTGAGCAGTTCTTC. Its protein is CASSLRQDSLPTSEQFF.

The table lists this clone with a count of one. The CDR3 sequence is CASSESRAYTEAFF. DNA of the CDR3: TGTGCCAGCAGTGAATCCAGGGCTTACACTGAAGCTTTCTTT. V is TRBV6-1 and J is TRBJ1-1; TRBD1 might be the D (5 bases). The CDR3 is 14 residues long. Trimming cost V 2 bases and J 3 bases, with 10 bases left between them. From germline, CDR1 is MNHNS and CDR2 SASEGT.

The chain joins TRBV9 to TRBJ1-1, with TRBD1 as a possible D gene (5 bases). This CDR3 spans 13 amino acids. In germline, CDR1 is SGDLS, CDR2 YYNGEE. The V end lost 0 bases, the J end lost 5 bases, and 8 bases lay between the germline ends. The CDR3 spells CASSVGRDTEAFF. CDR3 bases: TGTGCCAGCAGCGTAGGCAGGGATACTGAAGCTTTCTTT.

This clone is a singleton in its sample. The chain uses TRBV2 and TRBJ2-7; D is possibly TRBD1 (6 bases). This CDR3 region has 15 residues. With 5 bases removed from V and 3 bases from J, the gap between germline ends came to 17 bases. CDR1 and CDR2 from the germline V gene are SNHLY and FYNNEI. CDR3 nucleotide sequence: TGTGCCAGCAGTATAACAGGGTCCCCCCTCTACGAGCAGTACTTC. It codes for CASSITGSPLYEQYF.

CDR3 amino acids: CASWDGGTEAFF. CDR3 DNA: TGTGCCAGCTGGGACGGGGGCACTGAAGCTTTCTTT. The V gene is TRBV7-9, the J gene TRBJ1-1; the D gene is possibly TRBD1 (5 bases). V lost 8 bases and J 4 bases, leaving 11 bases between the germline ends. CDR3 length: 12 residues. In germline, CDR1 is SEHNR, CDR2 FQNEAQ (reference sequence). Full variable domain (rest looked up from reference TRBV7-9 and TRBJ1-1): DTGVSQNPRHKITKRGQNVTFRCDPISEHNRLYWYRQTLGQGPEFLTYFQNEAQLEKSRLLSDRFSAERPKGSFSTLEIQRTEQGDSAMYLCASWDGGTEAFFGQGTRLTVV.